The 3 T cell receptor beta chains given below trace back to one sample, sequenced in a study of breast tumors, draining lymph nodes, adjacent tissues. Via MiXCR, TCRdb re-called the multiplex PCR reads, giving one row per CDR3 protein. The sample has about 22,000 distinct CDR3 sequences, around 55% seen once; the top ten hold around an eighth. Sample: breast tumor tissue. Source of these receptors: a female donor with breast cancer. Some clones in this sample may be carry-over from other donors' samples.

This chain joins TRBV15 and TRBJ1-2, with D possibly matching TRBD1 (6 bases). Germline V CDR1 and CDR2: LNHNV, YYDKDF (reference sequence). Trimming left V 3 bases short and J 2 bases short, with 10 bases between. This CDR3 region has 14 residues. The CDR3 region has the DNA TGTGCCACCAGCAGCCTCAGGGGAAACTATGGCTACACCTTC. This translates into CATSSLRGNYGYTF.

This clonotype was counted ten times or more. This chain uses TRBV7-2 with TRBJ2-5; TRBD1 agrees at 9 bases. Germline V gives CDR1 SGHTA, CDR2 FQGNSA. This CDR3 comprises 16 residues. Trimming removed 4 bases from V and 4 bases from J; junction bases left unmatched: 10. This chain's CDR3 is CASSSTRTGARETQYF. The CDR3, as DNA: TGTGCCAGCAGCTCCACACGGACAGGGGCTCGAGAGACCCAGTACTTC.

The genes are TRBV7-9 and TRBJ2-6; the match to TRBD1 covers 10 bases. Germline assignment: CDR1 SEHNR and CDR2 FQNEAQ (reference sequence). J gave up 3 bases and V 2 bases, and 4 bases lay outside the gene matches. The CDR3 runs to 17 residues. CDR3 loop: CASSLQTGGFGANVLTF. CDR3 coding DNA: TGTGCCAGCAGCTTACAGACAGGGGGCTTTGGGGCCAACGTCCTGACTTTC. Full variable domain (outside the CDR3, taken from reference TRBV7-9 and TRBJ2-6): DTGVSQNPRHKITKRGQNVTFRCDPISEHNRLYWYRQTLGQGPEFLTYFQNEAQLEKSRLLSDRFSAERPKGSFSTLEIQRTEQGDSAMYLCASSLQTGGFGANVLTFGAGSRLTVL.